This T cell receptor beta chain derives from a study of blood T cell repertoires in COVID-19. Across the study: Acute and convalescent COVID-19 samples came from the United States, Italy and Spain. PBMCs, B-cell-depleted T cells, or T cells were the source of the cDNA or gDNA that made up the material.

This clone was observed a few times. The CDR3 totals 15 residues. Germline V gene sequence: CDR1 SGHNT, CDR2 YYREEE (reference sequence). J gave up 3 bases and V 3 bases, and 8 bases lay outside the gene matches. In the original workflow: Quantification of nucleated cells was approximated via reference gene primer amplification. Produced via immunoSEQ multiplex PCR; TCRdb's table is partial and in-frame only. The V and J calls and clone size are taken from that table; D and trimming were inferred from the DNA. The sample lists 110,000 or so clones, around 85% occurring once. The sequence came from a man aged 50-59 years with acute or convalescent COVID-19. The chain couples TRBV5-4 to TRBJ2-5, with 7 nucleotides matching TRBD2. The specimen sequenced was peripheral blood. DNA of the CDR3: TGTGCCAGCAGCTCCCGGACTAGAAGGGAAGAGACCCAGTACTTC. It codes for CASSSRTRREETQYF.